The present T cell receptor beta chain was sequenced within a study of technical replicates of blood from a few donors. Using immunoSEQ multiplex PCR, the repertoire was profiled, and TCRdb retains in-frame clones only, with some absent. The sample holds roughly 83,000 clones; roughly nine tenths are singletons and the top ten take around 0.24%. V dropped 4 bases and J dropped 5; count of bases not matched to a gene: 10. This CDR3 contains 16 residues. Germline lookup yields CDR1 LGHNA and CDR2 YNFKEQ. Sequencing was performed on T cells isolated from PBMCs. The chain links TRBV4-2 to TRBJ2-1; 8 bases agree with TRBD2. The sequence was obtained from a human donor in good health. CDR3 region: CASSLSDGAGDNEQFF. The CDR3 DNA is TGTGCCAGCAGCCTCTCCGACGGAGCGGGGGACAATGAGCAGTTCTTC.